These 3 T cell receptor beta chains were all obtained from the same sample, sequenced in a study of control samples from healthy donors and cancer patients. Repertoires were generated with immunoSEQ multiplex PCR, while TCRdb's copy carries only in-frame clones and drops some. The table records tens of thousands of clones, 65% to 85% of them present only once. Sequencing input: PBMCs. The receptors were gathered from a man aged 65-85 years with lung cancer.

The chain's CDR3 is CASRQGYTGELFF. CDR3 in DNA: TGTGCCAGCAGACAGGGGTACACCGGGGAGCTGTTTTTT. This chain joins TRBV6-6 and TRBJ2-2; TRBD1 matches 7 bases. Germline trimming cut 6 bases from V and 3 bases from J; bases unmatched to any gene: 1. The germline gives CDR1 MNHNY, CDR2 SVGAGI (reference sequence). The CDR3 loop spans 13 amino acids.

The chain employs TRBV19 and TRBJ1-3; D unresolved. V was trimmed by 1 base and J by 4 bases, leaving 11 bases between them. There are 15 residues in the CDR3. Germline loops: CDR1 LNHDA, CDR2 SQIVND (reference sequence). The CDR3 protein is CASSIVGSAGNTIYF. CDR3 bases: TGTGCCAGTAGTATAGTGGGCAGTGCCGGAAACACCATATATTTT.

The chain employs TRBV19 and TRBJ2-4; D gene uncertain. Deletions cut 3 bases from V and 0 bases from J, with 6 bases between. The V gene's germline CDR1 is LNHDA and CDR2 SQIVND (reference sequence). This CDR3 has 14 residues. CDR3: CASSMAAAKNIQYF. In DNA, the CDR3 is TGTGCCAGTAGTATGGCGGCAGCCAAAAACATTCAGTACTTC.